Below, 13 T cell receptor beta chains from the same sample are listed, as sequenced in a study of blood T cell repertoires in COVID-19. Some clones are missing from TCRdb's copy, which holds only in-frame ones; the method was immunoSEQ multiplex PCR. The table records roughly 150,000 clones, roughly 80% of them present only once. The sequencing input was PBMCs or T cells enriched from blood (not recorded which). The receptors originated from a woman younger than 30 who had been exposed to COVID-19.

CDR3 protein: CASSSSFSGRSYEQYF. In DNA form, the CDR3 reads TGTGCCAGCAGCTCATCTTTTAGCGGGAGGTCCTACGAGCAGTACTTC. This chain connects TRBV7-9 to TRBJ2-7; 10 bases are a match to TRBD2. This CDR3 region has 16 residues. Per the germline V gene, CDR1 is SEHNR and CDR2 is FQNEAQ (reference sequence). J gave up 1 base and V 4 bases, and 7 bases lay outside the gene matches. The full variable domain, in which reference TRBV7-9 and TRBJ2-7 provide the parts outside the CDR3, is DTGVSQNPRHKITKRGQNVTFRCDPISEHNRLYWYRQTLGQGPEFLTYFQNEAQLEKSRLLSDRFSAERPKGSFSTLEIQRTEQGDSAMYLCASSSSFSGRSYEQYFGPGTRLTVT.

V gene TRBV6-5 combines with J gene TRBJ1-6; D possibly corresponds to TRBD1 (6 bases). CDR1 is MNHEY and CDR2 is SVGAGI in the germline V gene. V was clipped by 6 bases and J by 10 bases, with 19 bases between them. The CDR3 is 15 residues long. CDR3 DNA: TGTGCCAGCAGACGACAACAGGGAGGGGAATCACCCCTCCACTTT. Protein sequence: CASRRQQGGESPLHF.

The chain combines TRBV27 with TRBJ1-1, with 9 nucleotides matching TRBD1. Looked up from germline, CDR1 is MNHEY and CDR2 is SMNVEV (reference sequence). Trimming at V came to 5 bases and at J to 4 bases, leaving 8 bases not matched to a gene. This CDR3 has 15 amino acids. The CDR3 sequence is CASSIGQGRVTEAFF. DNA of the CDR3: TGTGCCAGCAGTATAGGACAGGGGCGAGTCACTGAAGCTTTCTTT.

This clone has a single count. The gene calls are TRBV6-2 or TRBV6-3 and TRBJ1-1; D unclear. CDR1 is MNHEY and CDR2 is SVGEGT in the germline V gene. V lost 0 bases to trimming and J lost 3 bases, with 5 bases between them. The CDR3 covers 13 residues. CDR3 amino acids: CASSYSAYTEAFF. CDR3 sequence (DNA): TGTGCCAGCAGTTACTCGGCATACACTGAAGCTTTCTTT.

V usage is TRBV27 and J usage is TRBJ1-6, with D possibly being TRBD1 (5 bases). Per the germline V gene, CDR1 is MNHEY and CDR2 is SMNVEV (reference sequence). V was pared by 5 bases and J by 3 bases, with 11 bases between. The CDR3 contains 15 residues. As DNA, the CDR3 is TGTGCCAGCAGTCCCCGGGGGGGCTATAATTCACCCCTCCACTTT. Translation gives CASSPRGGYNSPLHF.

V usage is TRBV7-9 and J usage is TRBJ2-7, with 11 bases that match TRBD2. V shed 8 bases and J 3 bases; nucleotides not matched to a gene: 9. The germline V gene has CDR1 SEHNR and CDR2 FQNEAQ (reference sequence). The CDR3 has 15 residues. This CDR3 reads CASFFPGLAVYEQYF. CDR3 bases: TGTGCCAGCTTCTTCCCGGGACTAGCGGTCTACGAGCAGTACTTC.

The V gene is TRBV11-2, the J gene TRBJ2-3; 10 bases map to TRBD2. This CDR3 region has 15 residues. Germline-derived CDR1 and CDR2 are SGHAT and FQNNGV. V was clipped by 4 bases and J by 1 base; unmatched bases: 2. CDR3 loop: CASSSLAGGTDTQYF. Here the CDR3 DNA reads TGTGCCAGCAGCTCCCTAGCGGGAGGCACAGATACGCAGTATTTT.

This clone was seen just once. The chain carries TRBV19 and TRBJ1-5; 7 nucleotides align to TRBD1. V shed 3 bases, J shed 0 bases, and the junction held 5 bases outside the gene matches. This CDR3 comprises 16 residues. Per the germline V gene, CDR1 is LNHDA and CDR2 is SQIVND (reference sequence). Written as DNA, the CDR3 is TGTGCCAGTAGTATGGGGACAGTACATAGCAATCAGCCCCAGCATTTT. It is translated as CASSMGTVHSNQPQHF.

The chain employs TRBV6-2 or TRBV6-3 and TRBJ1-4; no firm D call. The CDR3 has 16 residues. The V end lost 0 bases, the J end lost 5 bases, and 13 bases lay between the germline ends. The germline CDR1 and CDR2 sequences are MNHEY and SVGEGT. The CDR3 DNA follows: TGTGCCAGCAGTTACTCTACGGAGTCTATGAATGAAAAACTGTTTTTT. Amino acid sequence: CASSYSTESMNEKLFF.

The genes are TRBV3-1 (or the pseudogene TRBV3-2) and TRBJ1-2, with D tentatively TRBD1 (6 bases). CDR1 and CDR2 (germline): LGHDT, YNNKEL (reference sequence). V was trimmed by 2 bases and J by 4 bases, leaving 11 bases between them. The CDR3 spans 14 residues. The CDR3 here is CASSQYDRTYGYTF. For the CDR3, the DNA is TGTGCCAGCAGCCAATACGACAGGACCTATGGCTACACCTTC.

The genes are TRBV28 and TRBJ1-1; D gene uncertain. Deletions cut 11 bases from V and 7 bases from J, with 14 bases between. Germline assignment: CDR1 MDHEN and CDR2 SYDVKM. The CDR3 loop spans 11 amino acids. CDR3 DNA: TGTGCCGCGTGGGCAAACGGTGAAGCTTTCTTT. Its translation is CAAWANGEAFF.

This chain connects TRBV7-2 to TRBJ1-2; D unclear. The CDR3 loop spans 13 amino acids. Germline V CDR1 and CDR2: SGHTA, FQGNSA. V lost 3 bases and J lost 2, with 7 bases in between. CDR3 DNA sequence: TGTGCCAGCAGCTTTGACAAAAACTATGGCTACACCTTC. It translates to CASSFDKNYGYTF.

This chain links TRBV18 with TRBJ1-1; D remains unclear. Germline V lookup: CDR1 KGHSH, CDR2 LQKENI. The CDR3 is 15 amino acids. V gave up 3 bases and J gave up 0 bases, with 11 bases separating them. CDR3 amino acids: CASSPTADMNTEAFF. The CDR3 nucleotides are TGTGCCAGCTCACCTACAGCGGATATGAACACTGAAGCTTTCTTT.